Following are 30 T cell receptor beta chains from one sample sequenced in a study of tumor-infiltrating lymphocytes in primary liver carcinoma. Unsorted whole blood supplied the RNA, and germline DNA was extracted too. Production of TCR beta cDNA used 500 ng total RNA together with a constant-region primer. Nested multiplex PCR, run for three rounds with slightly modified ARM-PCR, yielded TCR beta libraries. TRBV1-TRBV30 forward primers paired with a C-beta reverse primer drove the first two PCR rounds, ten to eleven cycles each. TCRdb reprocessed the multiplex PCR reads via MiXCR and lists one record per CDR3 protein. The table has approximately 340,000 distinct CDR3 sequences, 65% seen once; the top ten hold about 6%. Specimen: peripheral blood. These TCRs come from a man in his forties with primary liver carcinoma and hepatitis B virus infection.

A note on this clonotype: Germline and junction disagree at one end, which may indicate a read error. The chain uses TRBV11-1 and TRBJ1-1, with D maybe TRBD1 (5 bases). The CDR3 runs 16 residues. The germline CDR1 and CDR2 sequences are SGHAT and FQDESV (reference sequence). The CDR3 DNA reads TGTACCAGCAGCTTACAAGAAGGGGCGATGAACACTGAAGCTTTCTTT. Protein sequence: CTSSLQEGAMNTEAFF. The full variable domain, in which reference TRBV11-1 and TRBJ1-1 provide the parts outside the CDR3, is EAEVAQSPRYKITEKSQAVAFWCDPISGHATLYWYRQILGQGPELLVQFQDESVVDDSQLPKDRFSAERLKGVDSTLKIQPAELGDSAMYLCTSSLQEGAMNTEAFFGQGTRLTVV.

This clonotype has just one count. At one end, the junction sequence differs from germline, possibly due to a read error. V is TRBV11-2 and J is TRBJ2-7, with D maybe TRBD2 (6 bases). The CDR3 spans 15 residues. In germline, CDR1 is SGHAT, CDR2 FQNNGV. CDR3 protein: CTSSPRLTGDHEQYF. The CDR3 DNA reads TGTACCAGCAGCCCAAGACTAACGGGAGACCACGAGCAGTACTTC.

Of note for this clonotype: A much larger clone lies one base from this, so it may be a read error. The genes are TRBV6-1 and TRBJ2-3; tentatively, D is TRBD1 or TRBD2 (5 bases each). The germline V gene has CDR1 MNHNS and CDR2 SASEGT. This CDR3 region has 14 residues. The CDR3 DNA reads TGCGTCAGCCAAGAGGGGTGGAGCACAGATACGCGGTATTTT. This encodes CVSQEGWSTDTRYF.

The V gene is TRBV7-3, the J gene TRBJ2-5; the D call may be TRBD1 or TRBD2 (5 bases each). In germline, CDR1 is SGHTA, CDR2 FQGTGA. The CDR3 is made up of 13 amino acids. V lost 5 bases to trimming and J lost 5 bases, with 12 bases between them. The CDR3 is CASSPWGLETQYF. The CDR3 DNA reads TGTGCCAGCAGCCCGTGGGGGTTGGAGACCCAGTACTTC.

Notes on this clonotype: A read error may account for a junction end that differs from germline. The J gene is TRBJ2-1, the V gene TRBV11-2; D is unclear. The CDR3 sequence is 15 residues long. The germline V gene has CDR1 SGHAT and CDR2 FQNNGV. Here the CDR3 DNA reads TGTGCCAGCAGCTTTAGGTGGGTGGCCCACAATAAGCAGTTCTTC. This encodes CASSFRWVAHNKQFF.

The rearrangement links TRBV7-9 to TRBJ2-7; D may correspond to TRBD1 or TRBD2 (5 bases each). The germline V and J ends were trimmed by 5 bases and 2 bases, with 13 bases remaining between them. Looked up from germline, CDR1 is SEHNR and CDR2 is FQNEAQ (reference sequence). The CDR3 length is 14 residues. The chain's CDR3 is CASSHRDRTYEQYF. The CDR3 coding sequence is TGTGCCAGCAGCCACCGGGACCGAACCTACGAGCAGTACTTC.

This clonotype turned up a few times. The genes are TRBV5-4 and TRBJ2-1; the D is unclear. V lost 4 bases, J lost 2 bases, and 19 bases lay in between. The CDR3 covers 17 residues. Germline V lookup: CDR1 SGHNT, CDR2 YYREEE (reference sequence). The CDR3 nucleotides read TGTGCCAGCAGCCTACTTAGAGTTACGATCACCTACAATGAGCAGTTCTTC. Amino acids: CASSLLRVTITYNEQFF.

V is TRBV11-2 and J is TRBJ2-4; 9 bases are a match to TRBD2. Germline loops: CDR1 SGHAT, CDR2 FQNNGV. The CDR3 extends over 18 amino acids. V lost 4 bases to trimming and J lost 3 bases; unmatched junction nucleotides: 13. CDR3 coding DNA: TGTGCCAGCAGCTCACCATATAGCGGGAGAGCTAACAAAAACATTCAGTACTTC. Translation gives CASSSPYSGRANKNIQYF.

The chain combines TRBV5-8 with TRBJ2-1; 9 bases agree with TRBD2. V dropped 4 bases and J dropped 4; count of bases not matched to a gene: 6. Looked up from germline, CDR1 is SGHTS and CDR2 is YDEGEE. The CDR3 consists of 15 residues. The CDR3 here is CASSEGLADYNEQFF. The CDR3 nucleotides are TGTGCCAGCAGCGAGGGACTAGCAGATTACAATGAGCAGTTCTTC. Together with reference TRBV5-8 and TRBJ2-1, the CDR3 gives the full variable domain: EAGVTQSPTHLIKTRGQQATLRCSPISGHTSVYWYQQALGLGLQFLLWYDEGEERNRGNFPPRFSGRQFPNYSSELNVNALELEDSALYLCASSEGLADYNEQFFGPGTRLTVL.

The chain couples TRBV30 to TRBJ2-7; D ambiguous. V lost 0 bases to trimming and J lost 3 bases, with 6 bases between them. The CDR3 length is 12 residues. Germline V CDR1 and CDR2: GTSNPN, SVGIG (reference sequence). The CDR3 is CAWSVDVYEQYF. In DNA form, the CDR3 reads TGTGCCTGGAGTGTAGATGTCTACGAGCAGTACTTC.

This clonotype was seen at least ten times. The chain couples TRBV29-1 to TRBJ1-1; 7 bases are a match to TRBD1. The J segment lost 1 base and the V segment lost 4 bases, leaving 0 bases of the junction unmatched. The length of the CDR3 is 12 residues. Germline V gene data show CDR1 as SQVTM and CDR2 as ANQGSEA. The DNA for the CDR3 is TGCAGCGTTGGGGACAGGAACACTGAAGCTTTCTTT. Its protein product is CSVGDRNTEAFF.

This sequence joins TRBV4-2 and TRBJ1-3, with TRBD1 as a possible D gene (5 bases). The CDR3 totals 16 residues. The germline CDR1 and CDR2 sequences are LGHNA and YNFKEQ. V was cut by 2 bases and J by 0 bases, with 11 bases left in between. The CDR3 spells CASSQPGTVSGNTIYF. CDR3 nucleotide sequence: TGTGCCAGCAGCCAACCCGGGACGGTCTCTGGAAACACCATATATTTT.

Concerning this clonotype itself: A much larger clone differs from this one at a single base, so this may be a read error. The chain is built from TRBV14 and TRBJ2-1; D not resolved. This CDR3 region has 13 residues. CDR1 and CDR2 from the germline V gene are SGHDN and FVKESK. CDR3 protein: CDSSQGTYNEQFF. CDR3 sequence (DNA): TGTGACAGCAGCCAAGGGACCTACAATGAGCAGTTCTTC.

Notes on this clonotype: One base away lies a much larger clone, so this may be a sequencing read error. DNA of the CDR3: TGTGGCAGCAGTCAACAGGGCGTAACTAATGAAAAACTGTTTTTT. Protein product: CGSSQQGVTNEKLFF. The chain uses TRBV6-1 and TRBJ1-4; weak D call: TRBD1 (6 bases). From germline, CDR1 is MNHNS and CDR2 SASEGT. CDR3 length: 15 amino acids.

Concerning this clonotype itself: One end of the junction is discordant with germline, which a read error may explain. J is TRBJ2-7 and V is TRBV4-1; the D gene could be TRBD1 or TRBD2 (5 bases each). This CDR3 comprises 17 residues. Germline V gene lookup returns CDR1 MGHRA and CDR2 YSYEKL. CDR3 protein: CASNQERGADLSYEQYF. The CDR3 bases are TGCGCCAGCAACCAAGAGAGGGGAGCGGACCTCTCCTACGAGCAGTACTTC.

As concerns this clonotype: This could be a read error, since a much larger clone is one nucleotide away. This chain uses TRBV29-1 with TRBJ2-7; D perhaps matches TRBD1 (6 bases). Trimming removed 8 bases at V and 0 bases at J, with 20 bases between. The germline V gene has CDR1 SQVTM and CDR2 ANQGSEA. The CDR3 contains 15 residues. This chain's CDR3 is CSIESETGHSYEQYF. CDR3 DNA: TGCAGCATCGAATCCGAGACAGGCCACTCCTACGAGCAGTACTTC.

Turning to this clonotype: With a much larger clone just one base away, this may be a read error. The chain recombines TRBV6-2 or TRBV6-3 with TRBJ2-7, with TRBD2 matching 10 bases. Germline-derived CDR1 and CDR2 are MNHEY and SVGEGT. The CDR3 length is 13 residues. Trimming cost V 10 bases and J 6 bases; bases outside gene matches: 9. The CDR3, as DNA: TGTGCCACCCGGGCTAGCGGGAGATGCGAGCAGTACTTC. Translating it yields CATRASGRCEQYF.

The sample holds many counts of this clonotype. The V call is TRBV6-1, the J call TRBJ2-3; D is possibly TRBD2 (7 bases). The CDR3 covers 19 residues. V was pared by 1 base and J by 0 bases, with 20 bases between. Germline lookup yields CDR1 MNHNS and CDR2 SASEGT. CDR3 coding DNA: TGTGCCAGCAGTGAAGTATGGGGGGGCCGGCTAGTCAGCACAGATACGCAGTATTTT. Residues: CASSEVWGGRLVSTDTQYF.

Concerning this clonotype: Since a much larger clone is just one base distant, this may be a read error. The CDR3 DNA sequence: TGTCCCAGCAAAAAAGCGGGAGATCCGGTTTATGAGCAGTTCTTC. It specifies CPSKKAGDPVYEQFF. The chain joins TRBV6-5 to TRBJ2-1; 8 nucleotides align to TRBD2. Germline loops: CDR1 MNHEY, CDR2 SVGAGI. This CDR3 contains 15 residues.

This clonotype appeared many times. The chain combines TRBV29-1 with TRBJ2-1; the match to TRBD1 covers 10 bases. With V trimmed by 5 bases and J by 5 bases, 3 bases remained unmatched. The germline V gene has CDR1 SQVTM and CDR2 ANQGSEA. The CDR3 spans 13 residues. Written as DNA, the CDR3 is TGCAGCGTTCGACAGGGGGCGGACAATGAGCAGTTCTTC. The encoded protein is CSVRQGADNEQFF.

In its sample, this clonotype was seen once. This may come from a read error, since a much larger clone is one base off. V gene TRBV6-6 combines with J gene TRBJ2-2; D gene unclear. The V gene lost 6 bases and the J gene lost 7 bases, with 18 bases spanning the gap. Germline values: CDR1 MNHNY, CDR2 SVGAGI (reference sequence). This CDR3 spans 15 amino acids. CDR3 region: CASSSHGPGSGELFF. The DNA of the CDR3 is TGTGCCAGCAGCTCCCATGGACCGGGCAGCGGGGAGCTGTTTTTT.

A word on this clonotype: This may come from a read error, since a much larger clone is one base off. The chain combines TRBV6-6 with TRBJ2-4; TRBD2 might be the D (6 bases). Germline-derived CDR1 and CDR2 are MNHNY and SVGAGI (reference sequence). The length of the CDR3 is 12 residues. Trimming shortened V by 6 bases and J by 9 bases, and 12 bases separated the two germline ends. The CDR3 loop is CASRRDSGIQYF. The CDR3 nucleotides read TGTGCCAGCAGGAGGGACTCTGGCATTCAGTACTTC.

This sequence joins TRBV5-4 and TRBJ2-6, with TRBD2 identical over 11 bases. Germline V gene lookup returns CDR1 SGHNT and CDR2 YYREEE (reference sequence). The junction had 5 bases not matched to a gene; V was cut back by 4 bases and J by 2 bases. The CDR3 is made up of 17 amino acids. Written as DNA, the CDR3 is TGTGCCAGCAGCATGGGACTAGCGGAGGCTGGGGCCAACGTCCTGACTTTC. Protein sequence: CASSMGLAEAGANVLTF.

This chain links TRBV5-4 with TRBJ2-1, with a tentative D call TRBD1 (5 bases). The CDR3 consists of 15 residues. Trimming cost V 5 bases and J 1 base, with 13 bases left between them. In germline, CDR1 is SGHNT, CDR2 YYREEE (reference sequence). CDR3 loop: CASRVQGRSYNEQFF. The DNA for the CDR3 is TGTGCCAGCAGGGTGCAGGGAAGGTCCTACAATGAGCAGTTCTTC.

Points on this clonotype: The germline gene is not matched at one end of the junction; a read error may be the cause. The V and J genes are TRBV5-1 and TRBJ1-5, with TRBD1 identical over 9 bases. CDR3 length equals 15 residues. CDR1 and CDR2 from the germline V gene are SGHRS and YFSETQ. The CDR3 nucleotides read TGCGCCAGCTCGGAACAGGGGGCAAGCAATCAGGCCCAGCATTTT. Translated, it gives CASSEQGASNQAQHF.

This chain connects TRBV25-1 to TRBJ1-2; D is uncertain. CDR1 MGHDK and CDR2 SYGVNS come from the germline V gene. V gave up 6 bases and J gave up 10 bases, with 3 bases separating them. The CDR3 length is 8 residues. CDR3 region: CASSPYTF. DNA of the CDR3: TGTGCCAGCAGCCCCTACACCTTC.

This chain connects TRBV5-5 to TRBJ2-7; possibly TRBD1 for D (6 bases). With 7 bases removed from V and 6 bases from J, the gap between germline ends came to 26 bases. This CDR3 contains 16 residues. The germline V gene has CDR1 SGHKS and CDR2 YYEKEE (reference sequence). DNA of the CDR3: TGTGCCAGCGGCTGGTCGAGACAGGTGGAACGGAGCGAGCAGTACTTC. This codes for CASGWSRQVERSEQYF.

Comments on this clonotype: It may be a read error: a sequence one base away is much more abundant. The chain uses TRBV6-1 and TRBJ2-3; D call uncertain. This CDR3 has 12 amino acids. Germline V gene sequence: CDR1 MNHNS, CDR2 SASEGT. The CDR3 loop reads CASSEVTDMQYF. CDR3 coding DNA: TGTGCCAGCAGTGAGGTCACAGATATGCAGTATTTT.

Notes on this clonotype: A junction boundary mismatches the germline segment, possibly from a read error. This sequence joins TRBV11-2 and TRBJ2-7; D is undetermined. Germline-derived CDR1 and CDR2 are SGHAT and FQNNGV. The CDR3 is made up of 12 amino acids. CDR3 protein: CASSLQNAEQYF. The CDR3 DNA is TGTGCCAGCAGCCTACAGAACGCAGAGCAATACTTC.

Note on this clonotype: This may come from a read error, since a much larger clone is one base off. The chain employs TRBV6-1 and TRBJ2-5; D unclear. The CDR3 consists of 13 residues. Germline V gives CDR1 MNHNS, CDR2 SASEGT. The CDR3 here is CASSAVAEDTQYF. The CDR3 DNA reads TGTGCCAGCAGTGCGGTGGCGGAAGATACCCAGTACTTC.